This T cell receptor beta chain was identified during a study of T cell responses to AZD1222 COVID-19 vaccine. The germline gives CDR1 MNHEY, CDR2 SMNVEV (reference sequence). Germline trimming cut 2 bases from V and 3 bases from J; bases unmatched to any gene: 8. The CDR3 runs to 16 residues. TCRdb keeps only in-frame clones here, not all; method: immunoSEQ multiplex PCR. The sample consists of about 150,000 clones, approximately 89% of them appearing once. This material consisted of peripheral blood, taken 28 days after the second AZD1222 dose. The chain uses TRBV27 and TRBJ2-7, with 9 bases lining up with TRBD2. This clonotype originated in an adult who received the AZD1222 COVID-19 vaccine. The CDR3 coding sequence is TGTGCCAGCAGTTTACAGAGCGGGAGGCTGATCTACGAGCAGTACTTC. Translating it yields CASSLQSGRLIYEQYF.